A selection of T cell receptor beta chains follows, all from one sample in a study of cytomegalovirus exposure and HLA in healthy donors. The data were produced by immunoSEQ multiplex PCR, yet TCRdb's version contains in-frame clones alone and is incomplete. This sample carries about 160,000 clones, approximately 80% of them seen once, and the ten largest clones take more than 1.5%. Sequencing input: PBMCs. Receptor source: a man younger than 30 in good health and CMV-seronegative. CDR3s leave out the opening cysteine and the closing phenylalanine or tryptophan. The D gene is left open where the match is weak.

v_call: TRBV29-1; d_call: TRBD1; j_call: TRBJ1-1; cdr3_length: 10; cdr3_aa: SVNDRGTEAF
v_call: TRBV7-9; d_call: -; j_call: TRBJ2-5; cdr3_length: 12; cdr3_aa: ASSPWGVQETQY
v_call: TRBV28; d_call: -; j_call: TRBJ2-5; cdr3_length: 13; cdr3_aa: ASSPWERSQETQY
v_call: TRBV11-2; d_call: -; j_call: TRBJ1-6; cdr3_length: 16; cdr3_aa: ASSLDRRGGSYNSPLH
v_call: TRBV19; d_call: -; j_call: TRBJ1-1; cdr3_length: 14; cdr3_aa: ASSMVTGYDRLEAF
v_call: TRBV7-9; d_call: TRBD1; j_call: TRBJ2-3; cdr3_length: 14; cdr3_aa: ASSPRGPPADTAQY
v_call: TRBV7-2; d_call: -; j_call: TRBJ1-5; cdr3_length: 13; cdr3_aa: ASNQGGGMGQPQH
v_call: TRBV19; d_call: TRBD1; j_call: TRBJ2-7; cdr3_length: 12; cdr3_aa: ASNPTGGGYEQY
v_call: TRBV9; d_call: TRBD2; j_call: TRBJ2-1; cdr3_length: 14; cdr3_aa: ASSVVGRGSYNEQF
v_call: TRBV5-1; d_call: -; j_call: TRBJ2-7; cdr3_length: 14; cdr3_aa: ASSLVATANPHGQY
v_call: TRBV27; d_call: -; j_call: TRBJ1-3; cdr3_length: 12; cdr3_aa: ASRPQGGVDTIY
v_call: TRBV6-5; d_call: -; j_call: TRBJ1-1; cdr3_length: 13; cdr3_aa: ASSYSRGLNTEAF
v_call: TRBV19; d_call: -; j_call: TRBJ2-5; cdr3_length: 11; cdr3_aa: ASSPNRKETQY